The text below deals with one T cell receptor beta chain. The antigen is not known. The CDR3 length is 14 residues. Trimming removed 2 bases from V and 2 bases from J, with 11 bases in between. Looked up from germline, CDR1 is GTSNPN and CDR2 is SVGIG (reference sequence). immunoSEQ v3.0 was run at survey level. Using immunoSEQ multiplex PCR, the repertoire was profiled, and TCRdb retains in-frame clones only, with some absent. The sample lists some 28,000 clones; approximately 86% were seen once. The record originates from a study of long-term antiretroviral therapy in people with HIV. Study results and caveats: Compared with controls, HIV repertoires showed narrower CDR3 length ranges.

The chain uses TRBV30 and TRBJ2-3; D is unresolved. This sample comprised unsorted PBMCs, obtained 0.8 years after starting antiretroviral therapy. This TCR was sampled from a woman aged 25 to 39 with HIV. In DNA, the CDR3 is TGTGCCTGGAGTAAGAACGCGTTCACAGATACGCAGTATTTT. It codes for CAWSKNAFTDTQYF.